This T cell receptor (beta chain) came from a study of CD8 T cells in ankylosing spondylitis listed by TCRdb under 2017. In terms of the full investigation: T cell receptor beta repertoires were profiled in healthy donors and ankylosing spondylitis patients so that disease-linked TCR variants could be found. In total, the full study cohort was made up of roughly 100 healthy donors and 25 to 30 ankylosing spondylitis patients. Peripheral blood samples were taken, and synovial fluid was additionally collected from ankylosing spondylitis patients.

The CDR3 has 12 amino acids, counting the end cysteine and phenylalanine. Only the CDR3 DNA stays, 36 bases, in frame from base 1. V sheds 3 bases and J sheds 6 bases, leaving 9 bases between their ends. For CDR1 and CDR2, the germline V gene lists SGHTA and FQGNSA. This clonotype was counted between two and nine times. Its antigen target is currently unknown. Qualities for individual bases were not recorded, and no much larger clone is one base off. Here is what the overall study found, with its caveats: Blood from ankylosing spondylitis patients appeared to be characterized by a TCR beta motif composed of roughly eight highly homologous amino acid variants. The disease-linked clones were reported to be significantly enriched in matched synovial fluid samples from ankylosing spondylitis patients. Some of the motif variants had been reported before in the synovial fluid and blood of reactive arthritis patients, a finding that suggests common disease-initiation mechanisms. The disease-linked clones had a CD8+ phenotype and were found at relatively low frequencies in peripheral blood.

Instrument on record: Illumina HiSeq 2500. TCR beta libraries were prepared by quantitative 5'-RACE with molecular barcodes. The authors processed their data as follows. A new computational method, built on a probabilistic model of VDJ rearrangement, was used to identify disease-linked TCR variants. The public reads were run again by TCRdb, first through fastp at Q25 and then through MiXCR, and only productive beta chains were kept. Every distinct CDR3 protein forms one entry, paired with its most common genes and DNA. What appears here as the V and J calls and clone size reflects TCRdb's work, not the paper's. Within this sample are 750,000 to 850,000 distinct CDR3 sequences, with 12% of them counted one time only. The ten largest clones take up more than 0.5% of the sample.

The sequence derives from a male donor with ankylosing spondylitis. Sequencing used blood, either unsorted or a sorted T cell fraction (not recorded which). The chain couples TRBV7-2 to TRBJ2-7, with no D gene named confidently. For the CDR3, the sequence is CASSLGFGEQYF. The bases are TGTGCCAGCAGCTTGGGGTTCGGCGAGCAGTACTTC.